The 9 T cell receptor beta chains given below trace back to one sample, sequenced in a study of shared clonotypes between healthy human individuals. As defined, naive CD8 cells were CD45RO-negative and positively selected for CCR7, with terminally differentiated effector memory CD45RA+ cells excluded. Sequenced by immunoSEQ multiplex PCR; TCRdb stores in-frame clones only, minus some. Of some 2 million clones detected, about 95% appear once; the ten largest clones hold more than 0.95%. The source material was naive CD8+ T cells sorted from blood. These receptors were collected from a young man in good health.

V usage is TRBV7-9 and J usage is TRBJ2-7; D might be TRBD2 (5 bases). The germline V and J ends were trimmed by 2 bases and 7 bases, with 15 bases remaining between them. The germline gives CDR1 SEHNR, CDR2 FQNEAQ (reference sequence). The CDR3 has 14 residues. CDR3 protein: CASSLIGVLEEQYF. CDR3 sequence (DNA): TGTGCCAGCAGCTTAATCGGGGTTCTCGAGGAGCAGTACTTC. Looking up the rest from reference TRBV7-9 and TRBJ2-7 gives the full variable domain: DTGVSQNPRHKITKRGQNVTFRCDPISEHNRLYWYRQTLGQGPEFLTYFQNEAQLEKSRLLSDRFSAERPKGSFSTLEIQRTEQGDSAMYLCASSLIGVLEEQYFGPGTRLTVT.

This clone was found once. CDR3 sequence: CASSLTLDYGYTF. The CDR3 DNA follows: TGCGCCAGCAGCTTGACCCTTGACTATGGCTACACCTTC. This chain links TRBV5-1 with TRBJ1-2; no clear D. CDR3 length equals 13 residues. In germline, CDR1 is SGHRS, CDR2 YFSETQ. The ends were cut back, 1 base at V and 3 bases at J, with 7 bases in the middle.

The CDR3 sequence: CASSPGQGAYGYTF. Written as DNA, the CDR3 is TGTGCCAGCAGTCCGGGACAGGGGGCCTATGGCTACACCTTC. The chain joins TRBV2 to TRBJ1-2, with 12 positions matching TRBD1. The V gene end was trimmed by 5 bases and the J gene end by 4 bases; junction bases not matched to a gene: 2. CDR1 and CDR2 from the germline V gene are SNHLY and FYNNEI. The CDR3 is 14 residues long.

CDR3: CASSGNLEAQFF. Here the CDR3 DNA reads TGTGCCAGCAGCGGGAATCTAGAGGCGCAGTTCTTC. The chain combines TRBV5-6 with TRBJ2-1; D gene ambiguous. Germline lookup yields CDR1 SGHDT and CDR2 YYEEEE. This CDR3 comprises 12 residues. Trimming removed 4 bases from V and 12 bases from J, with 14 bases in between.

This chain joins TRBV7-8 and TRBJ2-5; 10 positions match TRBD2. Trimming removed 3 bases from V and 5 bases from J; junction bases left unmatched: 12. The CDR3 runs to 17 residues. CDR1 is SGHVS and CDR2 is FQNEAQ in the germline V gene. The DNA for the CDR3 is TGTGCCAGCAGCTTTCCCCTAGCGGGGGCTCCGGGGGAGACCCAGTACTTC. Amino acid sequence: CASSFPLAGAPGETQYF. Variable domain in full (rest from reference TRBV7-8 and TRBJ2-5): GAGVSQSPRYKVAKRGQDVALRCDPISGHVSLFWYQQALGQGPEFLTYFQNEAQLDKSGLPSDRFFAERPEGSVSTLKIQRTQQEDSAVYLCASSFPLAGAPGETQYFGPGTRLLVL.

This chain's CDR3 is CASSPPSGGFTGELFF. DNA of the CDR3: TGTGCCAGCTCACCACCAAGCGGGGGATTCACCGGGGAGCTGTTTTTT. V and J are TRBV18 and TRBJ2-2, with 8 nucleotides matching TRBD2. Germline V gene data show CDR1 as KGHSH and CDR2 as LQKENI. The junction had 4 bases not matched to a gene; V was cut back by 0 bases and J by 4 bases. The CDR3 totals 16 residues. Full variable domain (missing parts from reference TRBV18 and TRBJ2-2): NAGVMQNPRHLVRRRGQEARLRCSPMKGHSHVYWYRQLPEEGLKFMVYLQKENIIDESGMPKERFSAEFPKEGPSILRIQQVVRGDSAAYFCASSPPSGGFTGELFFGEGSRLTVL.

The CDR3 bases are TGTGCCAGCAGTTCAGACGGACTGAACACTGAAGCTTTCTTT. Translation gives CASSSDGLNTEAFF. This sequence joins TRBV6-5 and TRBJ1-1, with unresolved D. The V and J ends lost 4 bases and 0 bases respectively, with 9 bases between them. The CDR3 spans 14 residues. Germline-derived CDR1 and CDR2 are MNHEY and SVGAGI.

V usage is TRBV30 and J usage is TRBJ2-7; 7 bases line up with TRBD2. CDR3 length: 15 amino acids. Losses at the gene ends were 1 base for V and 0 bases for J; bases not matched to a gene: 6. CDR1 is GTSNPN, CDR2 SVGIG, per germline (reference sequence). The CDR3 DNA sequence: TGTGCCTGGAGTGAAGCTAGCGGATACTCCTACGAGCAGTACTTC. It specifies CAWSEASGYSYEQYF.

CDR3 sequence: CASSLVRGGGPGNEQFF. The CDR3 DNA sequence: TGTGCCAGCAGCTTAGTCAGAGGCGGGGGGCCGGGTAATGAGCAGTTCTTC. This chain uses TRBV11-2 with TRBJ2-1, with 8 bases that match TRBD2. After removal of 1 base from V and 7 bases from J, the junction contained 12 bases not matched to a gene. This CDR3 has 17 residues. Germline V gene lookup returns CDR1 SGHAT and CDR2 FQNNGV.